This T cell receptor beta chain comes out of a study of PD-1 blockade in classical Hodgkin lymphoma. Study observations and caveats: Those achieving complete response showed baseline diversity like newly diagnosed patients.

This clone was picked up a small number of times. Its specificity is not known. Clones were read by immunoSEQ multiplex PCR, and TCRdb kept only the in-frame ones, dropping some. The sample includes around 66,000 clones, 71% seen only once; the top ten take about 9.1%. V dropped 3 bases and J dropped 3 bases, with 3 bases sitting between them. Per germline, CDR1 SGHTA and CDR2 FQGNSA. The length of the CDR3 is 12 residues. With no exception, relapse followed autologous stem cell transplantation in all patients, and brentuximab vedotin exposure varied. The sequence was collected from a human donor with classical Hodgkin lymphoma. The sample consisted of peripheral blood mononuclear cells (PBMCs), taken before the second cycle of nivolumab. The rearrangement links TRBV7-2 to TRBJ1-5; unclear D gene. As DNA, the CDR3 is TGTGCCAGCAGCTTTACCAATCAGCCCCAGCATTTT. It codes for CASSFTNQPQHF.